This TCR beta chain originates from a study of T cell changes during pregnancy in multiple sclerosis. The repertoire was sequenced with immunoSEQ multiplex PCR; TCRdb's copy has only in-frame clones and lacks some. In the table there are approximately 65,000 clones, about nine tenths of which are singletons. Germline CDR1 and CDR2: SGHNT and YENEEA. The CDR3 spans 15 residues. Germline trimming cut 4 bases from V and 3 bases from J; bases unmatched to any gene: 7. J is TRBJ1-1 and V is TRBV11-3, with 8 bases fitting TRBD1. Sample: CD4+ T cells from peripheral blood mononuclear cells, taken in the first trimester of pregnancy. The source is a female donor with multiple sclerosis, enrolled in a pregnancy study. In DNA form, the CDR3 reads TGTGCCAGCAGCTGGGGGACAGGACGAGACACTGAAGCTTTCTTT. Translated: CASSWGTGRDTEAFF.